The following is a T cell receptor beta chain sequence with its context. Its antigen is still unknown. This entry belongs to a study of blood T cells in healthy people across ages. General observations from the study: As age increased, TCR beta diversity per million T cells fell in a roughly linear fashion. Long-lived donors carried more naive CD4+ cells and greater diversity than aged donors.

Extracted total RNA amounted to at least 5 micrograms for each sample. A second roughly 7 to 12 cycle PCR used barcoded and J-beta primers. TCRdb re-derived calls from the 5' RACE reads in MiXCR, one entry per CDR3 protein. The table lists about 1.8 million distinct CDR3 sequences, around 48% of them singletons. The CDR3 runs 15 residues. V was pared by 3 bases and J by 0 bases, with 11 bases between. The germline gives CDR1 MGHRA, CDR2 YSYEKL. This receptor was identified in a woman in her thirties or forties in good health. The J gene is TRBJ2-5, the V gene TRBV4-1; D is possibly TRBD1 (6 bases). Sequenced material: blood. CDR3 amino acids: CASSHPDRYQETQYF. CDR3 DNA sequence: TGCGCCAGCAGCCATCCTGACAGGTACCAAGAGACCCAGTACTTC.